These 29 T cell receptor beta chains share one sample of origin, sequenced in a study of CD8 T cells in ankylosing spondylitis. TCRdb re-called the 5' RACE reads through MiXCR, storing one row per CDR3 protein. The table lists 80,000 to 90,000 distinct CDR3 sequences, 25% to 35% of them singletons. Sequencing was performed on blood, either unsorted or a sorted T cell fraction (not recorded which). All receptors come from a male donor with ankylosing spondylitis or in good health (not recorded which).

This sequence joins TRBV28 and TRBJ2-5; no definite D call. Germline CDR1 is MDHEN and CDR2 is SYDVKM. The CDR3 length is 13 residues. Trimming took 4 bases from V and 0 from J, leaving 6 bases between them. The CDR3 DNA follows: TGTGCCAGCAGTTCCCCCGACCAAGAGACCCAGTACTTC. Its protein product is CASSSPDQETQYF.

The V gene is TRBV7-8, the J gene TRBJ2-7, with D unclear. CDR3 length equals 14 residues. Looked up from germline, CDR1 is SGHVS and CDR2 is FQNEAQ. V gave up 5 bases and J gave up 4 bases, with 15 bases separating them. CDR3 in DNA: TGTGCCAGCAGCCCCCCCGCAGATAGGTACGAGCAGTACTTC. Its translation: CASSPPADRYEQYF.

The rearrangement joins TRBV6-1 to TRBJ1-4, with a tentative D call TRBD1 (5 bases). V lost 8 bases, J lost 4 bases, and 14 bases lay in between. This CDR3 has 14 residues. The germline V gene encodes CDR1 MNHNS and CDR2 SASEGT. DNA of the CDR3: TGTGCCAGCCTTGGCAGGGCCTTTAATGAAAAACTGTTTTTT. This codes for CASLGRAFNEKLFF.

The V gene is TRBV7-9, the J gene TRBJ2-3; 11 nucleotides agree with TRBD2. The V and J ends lost 5 bases and 6 bases, in that order; junction bases with no gene match: 4. CDR1 is SEHNR and CDR2 is FQNEAQ in the germline V gene (reference sequence). This CDR3 is 14 amino acids long. CDR3 coding DNA: TGTGCCAGCAGCACTAGCGGGGGCGGTGATACGCAGTATTTT. This gives the protein CASSTSGGGDTQYF.

This clonotype was counted a few times. V gene TRBV11-2 combines with J gene TRBJ2-1, with D hard to call. Deletions cut 3 bases from V and 5 bases from J, with 2 bases between. Looked up from germline, CDR1 is SGHAT and CDR2 is FQNNGV. The CDR3 spans 11 residues. For the CDR3, the DNA is TGTGCCAGCAGCTTCCACAATGAGCAGTTCTTC. Translation gives CASSFHNEQFF.

This clonotype was counted between two and nine times. The V call is TRBV20-1, the J call TRBJ2-7, with 11 bases fitting TRBD1. The CDR3 extends over 16 amino acids. The germline CDR1 and CDR2 sequences are DFQATT and SNEGSKA (reference sequence). J lost 0 bases, V lost 2 bases, and 6 bases had no gene match. The CDR3 loop is CSARSPDRGPSYEQYV. The CDR3 DNA reads TGCAGTGCTAGATCCCCGGACAGGGGGCCCTCCTACGAGCAGTACGTC.

The chain employs TRBV9 and TRBJ1-5, with a tentative D call TRBD1 (5 bases). Trimming removed 0 bases at V and 6 bases at J, with 13 bases between. The CDR3 length is 15 residues. CDR1 is SGDLS and CDR2 is YYNGEE in the germline V gene. CDR3 nucleotides: TGTGCCAGCAGCGTAGAAGGGGCGCAGGGTCAGCCCCAGCATTTT. Its translation: CASSVEGAQGQPQHF.

This clonotype came up many times. Relative to the germline gene, one junction end is altered; a read error may explain this. This rearrangement joins TRBV20-1 to TRBJ1-2, with 8 bases matching TRBD1. This CDR3 comprises 13 residues. Germline V lookup: CDR1 DFQATT, CDR2 SNEGSKA (reference sequence). The CDR3, as DNA: TGCAGTGCCAGAGAGACAGGGGACTATGGCTACACCTTC. Amino acid sequence: CSARETGDYGYTF.

This clonotype appeared a single time. CDR3 bases: TGTGCCAGTAGTCTCAACAGGGTGGGCAATCAGCCCCAGCATTTT. Its translation: CASSLNRVGNQPQHF. The chain is built from TRBV19 and TRBJ1-5; possibly TRBD1 for D (6 bases). CDR1 is LNHDA and CDR2 is SQIVND in the germline V gene (reference sequence). This CDR3 is built from 15 residues. V lost 5 bases to trimming and J lost 2 bases, with 13 bases between them.

The table lists this clonotype with a few counts. The chain recombines TRBV12-3 or TRBV12-4 with TRBJ2-1, with a weak D call TRBD2 (6 bases). Between the trimmed V and J ends, which lost 3 bases and 4 bases, there was a span of 16 bases. The length of the CDR3 is 16 residues. The CDR3, as DNA: TGTGCCAGCAGTTTGTCCGAGACTAGAGTTTACAATGAGCAGTTCTTC. It encodes CASSLSETRVYNEQFF.

The rearrangement joins TRBV5-1 to TRBJ2-7, with 10 nucleotides matching TRBD2. CDR1 is SGHRS, CDR2 YFSETQ, per germline. The CDR3 covers 17 residues. The V and J ends lost 4 bases and 4 bases, in that order; junction bases with no gene match: 14. The CDR3 DNA reads TGCGCCAGCAGCGGAAGACTAGCGGGCAGCTACCTGTACGAGCAGTACTTC. It translates to CASSGRLAGSYLYEQYF.

This chain uses TRBV3-1 with TRBJ2-7, with 11 nucleotides matching TRBD2. The germline gives CDR1 LGHDT, CDR2 YNNKEL (reference sequence). Losses at the gene ends were 5 bases for V and 0 bases for J; bases not matched to a gene: 3. The CDR3 runs 15 residues. In nucleotides, the CDR3 is TGTGCCAGCAGCACTAGCGGGAGAGTCTCCTACGAGCAGTACTTC. Translating it yields CASSTSGRVSYEQYF.

The J gene is TRBJ2-3, the V gene TRBV29-1, with D hard to call. CDR1 and CDR2 (germline): SQVTM, ANQGSEA. Trimming left V 6 bases short and J 5 bases short, with 15 bases between. CDR3 size: 13 residues. CDR3 DNA: TGCAGCGTGGTCTCAAAGGCCCAAGATACGCAGTATTTT. It is translated as CSVVSKAQDTQYF.

The chain combines TRBV10-3 with TRBJ2-7, with 15 bases lining up with TRBD2. This CDR3 is 16 amino acids long. The germline CDR1 and CDR2 sequences are ENHRY and SYGVKD. V shed 6 bases and J 7 bases; nucleotides not matched to a gene: 10. CDR3 in amino acids: CAIRGPGLAGGEEQYF. CDR3 bases: TGTGCCATCAGAGGCCCGGGACTAGCGGGAGGAGAAGAGCAGTACTTC.

The rearrangement uses TRBV28 and TRBJ2-1, with 14 bases aligning to TRBD2. CDR1 is MDHEN, CDR2 SYDVKM, per germline. J was trimmed by 8 bases and V by 8 bases; bases with no gene match: 11. The CDR3 is made up of 16 amino acids. The CDR3 loop reads CASQRPGLAGAHEQFF. CDR3 in DNA: TGTGCCAGCCAACGACCGGGACTAGCGGGAGCTCATGAGCAGTTCTTC.

This clonotype was observed many times. The rearrangement joins TRBV5-1 to TRBJ2-2; D unclear. The CDR3 covers 12 residues. V shed 5 bases and J shed 1 base, with 3 bases lying between them. The germline gives CDR1 SGHRS, CDR2 YFSETQ. CDR3 nucleotide sequence: TGCGCCAGCAGACAGAACACCGGGGAGCTGTTTTTT. This encodes CASRQNTGELFF.

The chain joins TRBV12-3 or TRBV12-4 to TRBJ2-3; 14 bases are shared with TRBD2. The CDR3 sequence is 17 residues long. Losses at the gene ends were 5 bases for V and 1 base for J; bases not matched to a gene: 5. The DNA of the CDR3 is TGTGCCAGCAGTCCTTGGGGACTAGCGGGAGGCACAGATACGCAGTATTTT. Translating it yields CASSPWGLAGGTDTQYF.

Ten or more counts support this clonotype. The V gene is TRBV20-1, the J gene TRBJ2-7; 8 nucleotides agree with TRBD1. V was clipped by 5 bases and J by 4 bases; unmatched bases: 7. Germline V lookup: CDR1 DFQATT, CDR2 SNEGSKA (reference sequence). The CDR3 has 13 residues. The CDR3: CSAHGTGGYEQYF. CDR3 sequence (DNA): TGCAGTGCTCACGGGACAGGTGGGTACGAGCAGTACTTC.

There are a few counts of this clonotype. The V call is TRBV5-1, the J call TRBJ1-5; maybe TRBD1 (5 bases). Trimming removed 0 bases from V and 3 bases from J, with 10 bases in between. CDR3 size: 15 residues. Germline lookup yields CDR1 SGHRS and CDR2 YFSETQ. DNA of the CDR3: TGCGCCAGCAGCTTGGCCTCAGGGATCAATCAGCCCCAGCATTTT. Amino acids: CASSLASGINQPQHF.

Turning to this clonotype: One end of the junction does not line up with germline, which may come from a read error. J is TRBJ2-1 and V is TRBV7-2, with D possibly TRBD2 on 6 matching bases. Germline-derived CDR1 and CDR2 are SGHTA and FQGNSA. The CDR3 consists of 17 residues. The CDR3 DNA is TGTGCCAGCCGCTTAGCGGATTTTCCGAGCTCCTACAATGAGCAGTTCTTC. This encodes CASRLADFPSSYNEQFF. Combining the CDR3 with reference TRBV7-2 and TRBJ2-1 gives the whole variable domain GAGVSQSPSNKVTEKGKDVELRCDPISGHTALYWYRQSLGQGLEFLIYFQGNSAPDKSGLPSDRFSAERTGGSVSTLTIQRTQQEDSAVYLCASRLADFPSSYNEQFFGPGTRLTVL.

The chain joins TRBV20-1 to TRBJ1-5; D is ambiguous. Trimming took 6 bases from V and 1 from J, leaving 16 bases between them. Per the germline V gene, CDR1 is DFQATT and CDR2 is SNEGSKA (reference sequence). CDR3 length: 15 residues. CDR3 in DNA: TGCAGTGCCACACCGTGGCAGCTAAGCAATCAGCCCCAGCATTTT. Its protein is CSATPWQLSNQPQHF.

The rearrangement joins TRBV18 to TRBJ2-5, with D perhaps matching TRBD1 (5 bases). V shed 0 bases and J shed 2 bases, with 10 bases lying between them. CDR1 and CDR2 from the germline V gene are KGHSH and LQKENI. The CDR3 runs to 15 residues. CDR3 amino acids: CASSPPAGQQETQYF. The CDR3 DNA follows: TGTGCCAGCTCACCACCAGCAGGGCAGCAAGAGACCCAGTACTTC.

This clonotype has a handful of counts. This chain links TRBV24-1 with TRBJ2-2; a possible D gene is TRBD2 (5 bases). From germline, CDR1 is KGHDR and CDR2 SFDVKD. V was trimmed by 3 bases and J by 3 bases, leaving 10 bases between them. The CDR3 runs to 15 residues. In nucleotides, the CDR3 is TGTGCCACCAGTGATAGGAAGGAGGACACCGGGGAGCTGTTTTTT. Translated: CATSDRKEDTGELFF.

The chain uses TRBV5-4 and TRBJ2-7; 8 bases are a match to TRBD2. This CDR3 spans 15 amino acids. V lost 4 bases and J lost 7; bases outside the gene matches: 13. Germline CDR1 and CDR2: SGHNT and YYREEE (reference sequence). The CDR3 DNA follows: TGTGCCAGCAGCACTTCTAAAGCGGGGGAAAGGGAGCAGTACTTC. Translating it yields CASSTSKAGEREQYF.

This clonotype was observed at least ten times. This chain connects TRBV24-1 to TRBJ2-3; unclear D gene. The CDR3 totals 14 residues. Trimming cost V 8 bases and J 0 bases, with 11 bases left between them. CDR1 is KGHDR, CDR2 SFDVKD, per germline. The CDR3: CATKNAGSTDTQYF. The CDR3 coding sequence is TGTGCCACCAAGAACGCCGGCAGCACAGATACGCAGTATTTT.

This clonotype was seen a few times. This sequence joins TRBV7-2 and TRBJ1-6; no definite D call. V was pared by 5 bases and J by 10 bases, with 18 bases between. The CDR3 consists of 15 residues. The germline V gene encodes CDR1 SGHTA and CDR2 FQGNSA. The CDR3 coding sequence is TGTGCCAGCAGCACTGACCCCATGAAGGCCTCACCCCTCCACTTT. This encodes CASSTDPMKASPLHF.

The J gene is TRBJ2-3, the V gene TRBV5-5; no clear D. The ends were cut back, 4 bases at V and 0 bases at J, with 15 bases in the middle. CDR3 size: 16 residues. Per germline, CDR1 SGHKS and CDR2 YYEKEE (reference sequence). CDR3 in amino acids: CASSKAPGGSTDTQYF. For the CDR3, the DNA is TGTGCCAGCAGCAAGGCGCCGGGCGGTAGCACAGATACGCAGTATTTT.

The V call is TRBV5-1, the J call TRBJ1-2; the D gene is possibly TRBD1 (5 bases). CDR3 length: 13 residues. Germline V CDR1 and CDR2: SGHRS, YFSETQ. The V and J ends lost 6 bases and 3 bases respectively, with 12 bases between them. This CDR3 is CASTVSGDYGYTF. CDR3 in DNA: TGCGCCAGCACTGTCTCGGGGGACTATGGCTACACCTTC.

The DNA of the CDR3 is TGCGCCAGCAGCTTGGCCGGGACAGGGGTGATCGGGGAGCTGTTTTTT. It is translated as CASSLAGTGVIGELFF. The chain carries TRBV5-1 and TRBJ2-2; 10 nucleotides align to TRBD1. The ends lost 0 bases at V and 7 bases at J; junction bases unmatched: 6. The germline CDR1 and CDR2 sequences are SGHRS and YFSETQ. The length of the CDR3 is 16 residues.